The entry below gives a single T cell receptor (beta chain) sequence along with its context. Its antigen is unidentified. This sample stems from a study of OX40 agonist ivuxolimab in advanced cancers. Findings and caveats of the study: Relative to CD4+ cells, CD8+ T cells on average had more expanded clones.

Here immunoSEQ multiplex PCR was the method, and the copy in TCRdb shows in-frame clones only, minus some. The sample has about 33,000 clones; around 84% are singletons. The CDR3 consists of 14 residues. Germline V CDR1 and CDR2: SGHAT, FQNNGV. Trimming left V 1 base short and J 5 bases short, with 11 bases between. Excluded were patients having autoimmune disease history or systemic immunosuppression. This TCR derives from an adult with an advanced solid tumor such as melanoma, head and neck, liver or kidney cancer. V usage is TRBV11-2 and J usage is TRBJ2-5; no firm D call. The input for sequencing was CD4+ or CD8+ T cells sorted from blood, taken in a trial of the OX40 agonist ivuxolimab. The CDR3 protein is CASSLGPSWETQYF. The CDR3 DNA reads as TGTGCCAGCAGCTTAGGGCCTAGTTGGGAGACCCAGTACTTC.